Shown below are 4 T cell receptor beta chains from a single sample sequenced in a study of T cell responses to AZD1222 COVID-19 vaccine. The protocol was immunoSEQ multiplex PCR, while the TCRdb copy is restricted to in-frame clones and leaves out a portion. The sample consists of about 79,000 clones, around 90% of them appearing once. Specimen: peripheral blood, collected on day 0 of MenACWY control vaccination. The receptors stem from an adult in good health.

The J gene is TRBJ1-6, the V gene TRBV21-1; the D call TRBD1 from the table was never checked on the DNA. TRBV21-1 is an annotated pseudogene. CDR3 length equals 13 residues. The CDR3 bases are TGTGCCAGCACCAGGGTGGGTAATTCACCCCTCCACTTT. Translation: CASTRVGNSPLHF.

The chain has TRBV5-4 and TRBJ2-5; D is possibly TRBD1 (6 bases). The germline CDR1 and CDR2 sequences are SGHNT and YYREEE (reference sequence). The V and J ends lost 2 bases and 0 bases respectively, with 8 bases between them. This CDR3 is built from 14 residues. In DNA, the CDR3 is TGTGCCAGCAGCTTATCAGGGGACCAAGAGACCCAGTACTTC. This translates into CASSLSGDQETQYF.

The chain has TRBV7-2 and TRBJ1-1; no firm D call. Trimming removed 2 bases from V and 1 base from J, with 5 bases in between. This CDR3 is 13 amino acids long. Germline V gene sequence: CDR1 SGHTA, CDR2 FQGNSA. CDR3 bases: TGTGCCAGCAGCTTAAGCAGGAACACTGAAGCTTTCTTT. Encoded protein: CASSLSRNTEAFF.

Turning to this clone: The junction shows a germline mismatch at one end, possibly a read error. This CDR3 is CASSTSPRGNQPQHF. DNA for the CDR3: TGTGCCAGCAGTACGTCACCGAGAGGAAATCAGCCCCAGCATTTT. The rearrangement uses TRBV19 and TRBJ1-5; D uncertain. Per the germline V gene, CDR1 is LNHDA and CDR2 is SQIVND (reference sequence). The CDR3 extends over 15 amino acids.